A single T cell receptor (beta chain) is shown here with its context. No antigen is known for it. CDR1 is SGHNT and CDR2 is YYREEE in the germline V gene (reference sequence). The length of the CDR3 is 15 residues. Trimming cost V 0 bases and J 6 bases, with 13 bases left between them. This sample stems from a study of CD8 T cells in ankylosing spondylitis. Quantitative molecular-barcoded 5'-RACE generated the TCR beta libraries. TCRdb independently ran MiXCR on the 5' RACE reads; one entry per CDR3 protein. Among under 550,000 distinct CDR3 sequences listed, roughly 25% were seen once. Study-wide findings and caveats: The study identified a TCR beta motif of under ten highly homologous variants that appeared characteristic of ankylosing spondylitis blood. Certain motif variants had earlier appeared in reactive arthritis synovial fluid and blood. Clones linked to disease, bearing a CD8+ phenotype, were relatively rare in peripheral blood. The study looked at matched synovial fluid samples from ankylosing spondylitis patients. Disease-linked clones were reported to be significantly enriched there.

The receptor was derived from a male donor with ankylosing spondylitis. The V and J genes are TRBV5-4 and TRBJ1-5; a weak D match, TRBD1 (6 bases). Specimen: blood, either unsorted or a sorted T cell fraction (not recorded which). The CDR3 reads CASSLDGGMGQPQHF. The CDR3 nucleotides read TGTGCCAGCAGCTTGGATGGGGGCATGGGTCAGCCCCAGCATTTT.